Below, 16 T cell receptor beta chains from the same sample are listed, as sequenced in a study of blood T cell repertoires in COVID-19. TCRdb's table, derived via immunoSEQ multiplex PCR, lists solely in-frame clones and lacks some. The profile shows fewer than 200,000 clones, about 74% of them singletons. The sample was peripheral blood. These receptor sequences come from a woman older than 75 with acute or convalescent COVID-19.

V usage is TRBV19 and J usage is TRBJ1-5, with 9 bases identical to TRBD1. Per the germline V gene, CDR1 is LNHDA and CDR2 is SQIVND (reference sequence). Trimming at V came to 5 bases and at J to 3 bases, leaving 5 bases not matched to a gene. This CDR3 has 15 residues. CDR3 in amino acids: CASSVQGAYNQPQHF. CDR3 bases: TGTGCCAGTAGTGTACAGGGGGCTTACAATCAGCCCCAGCATTTT.

This clone was counted once. J is TRBJ2-2 and V is TRBV30; 7 bases align to TRBD2. This CDR3 is built from 15 residues. Germline CDR1 is GTSNPN and CDR2 is SVGIG (reference sequence). J was trimmed by 6 bases and V by 6 bases; bases with no gene match: 13. CDR3 sequence: CACHREGWRSGELFF. As DNA, the CDR3 is TGTGCCTGCCATAGGGAGGGGTGGAGGTCCGGGGAGCTGTTTTTT. The full variable domain, completed using reference TRBV30 and TRBJ2-2, is SQTIHQWPATLVQPVGSPLSLECTVEGTSNPNLYWYRQAAGRGLQLLFYSVGIGQISSEVPQNLSASRPQDRQFILSSKKLLLSDSGFYLCACHREGWRSGELFFGEGSRLTVL.

This chain connects TRBV4-3 to TRBJ2-1; D not resolved. CDR1 and CDR2 (germline): LGHNA, YSLEER. CDR3 length equals 13 residues. The V end was cut by 1 base, the J end by 5 bases, with 6 bases between. CDR3 sequence: CASSQALDNEQFF. In nucleotides, the CDR3 is TGCGCCAGCAGCCAAGCCCTTGACAATGAGCAGTTCTTC.

The chain combines TRBV18 with TRBJ1-2; D is ambiguous. The V end lost 3 bases, the J end lost 4 bases, and 18 bases lay between the germline ends. CDR3 length equals 16 residues. CDR1 and CDR2 from the germline V gene are KGHSH and LQKENI. The chain's CDR3 is CASSPRTAAEGYGYTF. The CDR3 DNA is TGTGCCAGCTCACCCCGGACGGCTGCTGAGGGCTATGGCTACACCTTC.

The chain recombines TRBV25-1 with TRBJ2-7; tentatively, D is TRBD1 (7 bases). The germline CDR1 and CDR2 sequences are MGHDK and SYGVNS. The CDR3 loop spans 17 amino acids. Trimming shortened V by 5 bases and J by 0 bases, and 20 bases separated the two germline ends. This CDR3 is CASSHDGGTAYSYEQYF. The CDR3 nucleotides are TGTGCCAGCAGTCATGATGGAGGGACAGCATACTCCTACGAGCAGTACTTC.

V and J are TRBV2 and TRBJ1-1, with 9 bases aligning to TRBD1. Germline-derived CDR1 and CDR2 are SNHLY and FYNNEI. The junction had 5 bases not matched to a gene; V was cut back by 6 bases and J by 6 bases. The CDR3 is 13 residues long. The CDR3 sequence: CASRDRGFAEAFF. DNA of the CDR3: TGTGCCAGCAGGGACAGGGGATTCGCTGAAGCTTTCTTT.

The chain combines TRBV12-3 or TRBV12-4 with TRBJ1-5, with 10 bases matching TRBD1. V gave up 8 bases and J gave up 7 bases; unmatched junction bases: 5. The CDR3 totals 13 residues. CDR3 loop: CASVGQGDQPQHF. The CDR3 DNA reads as TGTGCCAGCGTCGGACAGGGGGACCAGCCCCAGCATTTT.

The chain couples TRBV10-1 to TRBJ2-2; weak D call: TRBD1 (5 bases). Trimming cost V 0 bases and J 6 bases, with 5 bases left between them. Germline loops: CDR1 WNHNN, CDR2 SYGVQD (reference sequence). This CDR3 spans 13 amino acids. The CDR3 DNA reads as TGCGCCAGCAGTGAGTCAGGGGCCGGGGAGCTGTTTTTT. This codes for CASSESGAGELFF.

This sequence joins TRBV7-2 and TRBJ2-1; 8 nucleotides align to TRBD2. There are 16 residues in the CDR3. Germline loops: CDR1 SGHTA, CDR2 FQGNSA. V was clipped by 5 bases and J by 4 bases; unmatched bases: 10. The CDR3 DNA is TGTGCCAGCAGCCAAGGACTAGCAAGACGGTACAATGAGCAGTTCTTC. Translated: CASSQGLARRYNEQFF.

The CDR3 coding sequence is TGTGCCAGCAGCCCCCCAGGGGCCAAAAACATTCAGTACTTC. Translated, it gives CASSPPGAKNIQYF. The genes are TRBV7-2 and TRBJ2-4; D perhaps matches TRBD1 (5 bases). Trimming shortened V by 5 bases and J by 1 base, and 9 bases separated the two germline ends. CDR1 is SGHTA and CDR2 is FQGNSA in the germline V gene. The CDR3 runs to 14 residues.

This clone was seen a few times. The rearrangement joins TRBV19 to TRBJ2-7, with D possibly being TRBD1 (6 bases). The ends were cut back, 5 bases at V and 5 bases at J, with 28 bases in the middle. This CDR3 contains 18 residues. CDR1 LNHDA and CDR2 SQIVND come from the germline V gene (reference sequence). The CDR3 DNA reads as TGTGCCAGTAGTCCCGGACAGTCCCTTGTAGTAGGTGGAAACGAGCAGTACTTC. Protein product: CASSPGQSLVVGGNEQYF.

The table lists this clone with a count of one. V usage is TRBV3-1 (or the pseudogene TRBV3-2) and J usage is TRBJ1-1, with no clear D. This CDR3 contains 13 residues. With 2 bases removed from V and 5 bases from J, the gap between germline ends came to 9 bases. In germline, CDR1 is LGHDT, CDR2 YNNKEL (reference sequence). CDR3 sequence reads: CASSQISGTEAFF. CDR3 in DNA: TGTGCCAGCAGCCAAATCTCGGGGACTGAAGCTTTCTTT.

CDR3 region: CASSPAIGQGDTGELFF. DNA of the CDR3: TGTGCCAGCAGCCCCGCTATCGGACAAGGTGACACCGGGGAGCTGTTTTTT. V gene TRBV7-9 combines with J gene TRBJ2-2, with D maybe TRBD1 (5 bases). The CDR3 sequence is 17 residues long. Germline CDR1 is SEHNR and CDR2 is FQNEAQ (reference sequence). V lost 5 bases to trimming and J lost 3 bases, with 19 bases between them.

This sequence joins TRBV5-1 and TRBJ2-2; TRBD2 aligns across 10 bases. The CDR3 spans 17 residues. V dropped 0 bases and J dropped 4; count of bases not matched to a gene: 6. CDR1 is SGHRS, CDR2 YFSETQ, per germline. CDR3 region: CASSLEVLAGSTGELFF. CDR3 coding DNA: TGCGCCAGCAGCTTGGAGGTACTAGCGGGATCCACCGGGGAGCTGTTTTTT.

The chain has TRBV28 and TRBJ2-5; 7 nucleotides match TRBD1. Germline lookup yields CDR1 MDHEN and CDR2 SYDVKM. CDR3 length equals 13 residues. The CDR3 DNA reads TGTGCTTCTGGCAGGGGGTACCAAGAGACCCAGTACTTC. Translated, it gives CASGRGYQETQYF.

The chain employs TRBV19 and TRBJ1-5, with D possibly TRBD1 on 6 matching bases. Germline CDR1 reads LNHDA; CDR2 reads SQIVND (reference sequence). The length of the CDR3 is 18 residues. Trimming removed 1 base from V and 5 bases from J, with 21 bases in between. The CDR3 loop reads CASSIGRGQGGSYQPQHF. In nucleotides, the CDR3 is TGTGCCAGTAGTATAGGCAGGGGACAAGGGGGTTCTTATCAGCCCCAGCATTTT.